This T cell receptor beta chain was found in a study of blood T cell repertoires in COVID-19. At the level of the study: Italy, Spain and the United States were the sources of the convalescent and acute COVID-19 samples. Sources were T cells, B-cell-depleted T cells, or PBMCs; the material itself was cDNA or gDNA.

Per the study methods: Cell counts per sample came from amplifying reference gene primers. Assay used: immunoSEQ multiplex PCR; TCRdb lists only in-frame clones, some missing. V, J and clone size were drawn from that table, and D and trimming were deduced from the DNA. The profile shows roughly 100,000 clones, more than 75% of them singletons. Details on this clone: At one end the junction does not follow the germline gene, possibly because of a read error.

The sequence was collected from a human donor in a cohort sampled during active COVID-19. The sequencing sample was made of peripheral blood.

DNA for the CDR3: TGTGCTAGTGGGTTGGACAGGGGGAACACTGAAGCTTTCTTT. Translation: CASGLDRGNTEAFF. The V and J genes are TRBV12-5 and TRBJ1-1; TRBD1 matches 9 bases. The CDR3 extends over 14 amino acids. CDR1 and CDR2 from the germline V gene are LGHNT and FRNRAP.